The source of this TCR beta chain is a study of T-cell reconstitution after alpha-beta-depleted transplantation in children. Study-wide points: When one year had passed after transplant, most T-cell counts and diversity came from newly produced T cells. Expanded graft clones, several hundred of them, were reportedly the source of alpha-beta T cells about two months after transplant. Surviving thymic progenitors and recipient T cells were the source of high TCRbeta diversity at day 60 in some patients.

Using unique molecular identifiers, the investigators prepared the TCRbeta library. In TCRdb, the PCR reads were re-called with MiXCR into one record per CDR3 protein. The sample lists around 200,000 distinct CDR3 sequences; around 7.7% were seen once. The length of the CDR3 is 15 residues. Trimming pared 6 bases from V and 0 bases from J, leaving 13 bases between. The germline CDR1 and CDR2 sequences are MGHDK and SYGVNS. Points on this clonotype: The antigen is unknown.

This material consisted of PBMCs, mostly from graft donor cells, taken 360 days after TCRalphabeta/CD19-depleted stem cell transplant. The rearrangement joins TRBV25-1 to TRBJ2-3; D unresolved. This receptor was obtained from a male patient aged 2-15 years who had a stem cell transplant for acute myeloid leukemia, so the T cells may come from the graft donor. CDR3 DNA: TGTGCCAGCAGCAATCACGGCTTGAGCACAGATACGCAGTATTTT. Protein: CASSNHGLSTDTQYF.